Listed below are T cell receptor beta chains from one sample, sequenced in a study of T cells in Graves' hyperthyroidism and ophthalmopathy. TCRdb called the multiplex PCR reads again in MiXCR, with one record for every CDR3 protein. In the table there are about 400,000 distinct CDR3 sequences, approximately 14% of which are singletons. Material for sequencing was blood. These TCRs come from a woman aged 18-29 years with Graves' hyperthyroidism. CDR3s include the opening cysteine and the closing phenylalanine or tryptophan. D genes are given only for firm matches. Clone size is stated in some rows and not others, as once, few, many or a class when expanded.

TRBV5-1	many	14	.	TRBJ1-2	CASSDLSDYGGYTF	TGCGCCAGCAGCGATCTCTCCGATTATGGGGGCTACACCTTC
TRBV27	many	16	TRBD2	TRBJ2-5	CASSSGLAGGMETQYF	TGTGCCAGCAGTTCAGGACTAGCGGGAGGGATGGAGACCCAGTACTTC
TRBV19	.	16	.	TRBJ1-5	CASSITGFYSNQPQHF	TGTGCCAGTAGTATAACAGGGTTTTATAGCAATCAGCCCCAGCATTTT
TRBV19	few	14	.	TRBJ1-5	CASRVAGSNQPQHF	TGTGCCAGTAGGGTGGCTGGAAGCAATCAGCCCCAGCATTTT
TRBV6-2/TRBV6-3	.	14	TRBD1	TRBJ2-4	CATVTGTGANIQYF	TGTGCCACCGTTACCGGGACAGGGGCGAACATTCAGTACTTC
TRBV19	.	16	.	TRBJ1-5	CASSILGGDSNQPQHF	TGTGCCAGTAGTATATTGGGTGGAGATAGCAATCAGCCCCAGCATTTT
TRBV24-1	many	16	TRBD1	TRBJ2-7	CATSDSQTGYSYEQYF	TGTGCCACCAGTGATTCCCAGACAGGGTACTCCTACGAGCAGTACTTC
TRBV30	.	14	.	TRBJ1-2	CAWSRKQGSGGYTF	TGTGCCTGGAGCAGAAAACAGGGCTCGGGCGGCTACACCTTC
TRBV9	few	15	TRBD2	TRBJ2-2	CASSVGGTSGGELFF	TGTGCCAGCAGCGTAGGAGGGACTAGTGGTGGGGAGCTGTTTTTT
TRBV4-1	many	13	.	TRBJ2-7	CASSQPRTVEQYF	TGCGCCAGCAGCCAACCCCGGACGGTGGAGCAGTACTTC
TRBV7-9	many	13	.	TRBJ2-7	CASSFVGGYEQYF	TGTGCCAGCAGCTTTGTAGGGGGCTACGAGCAGTACTTC